Each of the 13 T cell receptor beta chains below was sequenced from the same sample in a study of human T cells and chemical hapten exposure. TCRdb used MiXCR to reprocess the RACE reads, holding one entry per CDR3 protein. The sample yields about 97,000 distinct CDR3 sequences, 27% seen once. Time point meaning: patch test 3, about 24 weeks after DPC sensitization. Treatment specified: therapeutic diphenylcyclopropenone sensitization with weekly scalp DPC. The sample consisted of whole blood, taken in connection with sensitization to the hapten diphenylcyclopropenone (DPC). Receptor source: a man aged 35 to 55 with alopecia areata. Some clones in this sample may be carry-over from other donors' samples.

This rearrangement joins TRBV11-1 to TRBJ2-7, with TRBD2 matching over 8 bases. This CDR3 spans 15 amino acids. V shed 5 bases, J shed 5 bases, and the junction held 11 bases outside the gene matches. Per germline, CDR1 SGHAT and CDR2 FQDESV (reference sequence). The DNA for the CDR3 is TGTGCCAGCAGCCCACCGGGACTAGATAATCACGAGCAGTACTTC. Translating gives CASSPPGLDNHEQYF.

This clonotype occurred a few times. V is TRBV7-3 and J is TRBJ2-1, with 7 bases aligning to TRBD2. Unmatched junction bases numbered 6, after V lost 2 bases and J lost 8 bases. The CDR3 has 14 residues. CDR1 and CDR2 from the germline V gene are SGHTA and FQGTGA. Written as DNA, the CDR3 is TGTGCCAGCAGCTTAGACCGGGGAGGGGATGAGCAGTTCTTC. Translating it yields CASSLDRGGDEQFF.

This clonotype has ten or more counts. The gene calls are TRBV12-3 or TRBV12-4 and TRBJ2-1; 7 bases fit TRBD1. V lost 6 bases, J lost 4 bases, and 6 bases stayed unmatched. This CDR3 has 14 amino acids. The CDR3, as DNA: TGTGCCAGCAGCCCCACAGGGGCTTACAATGAGCAGTTCTTC. It codes for CASSPTGAYNEQFF.

This clonotype turned up a few times. This chain joins TRBV27 and TRBJ2-1; no firm D call. The CDR3 runs 13 residues. The germline V gene encodes CDR1 MNHEY and CDR2 SMNVEV (reference sequence). Trimming pared 6 bases from V and 8 bases from J, leaving 14 bases between. In DNA form, the CDR3 reads TGTGCCAGCAGCTACGGCGCAGTAGATGAGCAGTTCTTC. Its translation is CASSYGAVDEQFF.

This chain joins TRBV7-2 and TRBJ1-6; unclear D gene. V dropped 2 bases and J dropped 9 bases, with 5 bases sitting between them. CDR1 and CDR2 from the germline V gene are SGHTA and FQGNSA. The CDR3 sequence is 12 residues long. CDR3 amino acids: CASSLRGSPLHF. In DNA, the CDR3 is TGTGCCAGCAGCTTAAGAGGTTCACCCCTCCACTTT.

V is TRBV12-3 or TRBV12-4 and J is TRBJ2-1, with D perhaps matching TRBD2 (6 bases). The CDR3 sequence is 15 residues long. Trimming left V 7 bases short and J 0 bases short, with 13 bases between. The CDR3 coding sequence is TGTGCCAGCAAGGAGGGGCTAAGCTCCTACAATGAGCAGTTCTTC. Translated, it gives CASKEGLSSYNEQFF.

The chain has TRBV29-1 and TRBJ2-5; weak D call: TRBD2 (6 bases). Germline CDR1 reads SQVTM; CDR2 reads ANQGSEA. Trimming removed 5 bases at V and 4 bases at J, with 11 bases between. The CDR3 sequence is 12 residues long. This CDR3 reads CSVSRGRETQYF. The CDR3 DNA sequence: TGCAGCGTTTCTCGGGGGAGAGAGACCCAGTACTTC.

This clonotype was observed a handful of times. The V call is TRBV28, the J call TRBJ2-7; tentatively, D is TRBD1 (5 bases). Looked up from germline, CDR1 is MDHEN and CDR2 is SYDVKM. This CDR3 has 14 residues. Trimming removed 8 bases from V and 0 bases from J, with 14 bases in between. CDR3 bases: TGTGCCAGCGCCCGGACACCGAGCTCCTACGAGCAGTACTTC. Translated, it gives CASARTPSSYEQYF.

This clonotype was counted only a few times. This sequence joins TRBV15 and TRBJ2-2, with 12 bases fitting TRBD2. V was clipped by 1 base and J by 4 bases; unmatched bases: 1. The CDR3 length is 16 residues. From germline, CDR1 is LNHNV and CDR2 YYDKDF (reference sequence). The CDR3 region has the DNA TGTGCCACCAGCAGAGGACTAGCGGGAGCCACCGGGGAGCTGTTTTTT. It specifies CATSRGLAGATGELFF.

This CDR3 is CASKVQGLQTQYF. CDR3 bases: TGTGCCAGCAAAGTACAGGGCCTACAGACCCAGTACTTC. The rearrangement links TRBV12-3 or TRBV12-4 to TRBJ2-5; tentatively, D is TRBD1 (6 bases). The CDR3 is made up of 13 amino acids. V shed 7 bases and J shed 6 bases, with 15 bases lying between them.

This clonotype was observed a handful of times. The chain recombines TRBV5-1 with TRBJ2-7; TRBD2 matches 11 bases. This CDR3 spans 13 amino acids. Germline V gene data show CDR1 as SGHRS and CDR2 as YFSETQ. Trimming cost V 3 bases and J 6 bases; bases outside gene matches: 2. The DNA of the CDR3 is TGCGCCAGCAGCTCTACTAGCGGGAGCGAGCAGTACTTC. Translated: CASSSTSGSEQYF.

The chain links TRBV29-1 to TRBJ2-2; 9 bases align to TRBD1. The V and J ends lost 8 bases and 5 bases, in that order; junction bases with no gene match: 6. There are 13 residues in the CDR3. The germline CDR1 and CDR2 sequences are SQVTM and ANQGSEA. CDR3 loop: CSSRTGDTGELFF. In nucleotides, the CDR3 is TGCAGCTCTCGGACAGGGGATACCGGGGAGCTGTTTTTT.

This clonotype was picked up a small number of times. The CDR3 sequence: CASRARYGGRREETQYF. The CDR3, as DNA: TGTGCCAGCAGGGCTCGGTACGGGGGAAGGCGGGAAGAGACCCAGTACTTC. The chain recombines TRBV6-5 with TRBJ2-5; a possible D gene is TRBD2 (6 bases). CDR3 length equals 17 residues. The germline V and J ends were trimmed by 6 bases and 3 bases, with 23 bases remaining between them. Germline V gives CDR1 MNHEY, CDR2 SVGAGI.